These 21 T cell receptor beta chains came from one sample sequenced in a study of blood T cell repertoires in COVID-19. Clones were read by immunoSEQ multiplex PCR, and TCRdb kept only the in-frame ones, dropping some. This sample has approximately 500,000 clones, with around 85% found just once. The sequenced sample consisted of peripheral blood. Receptors were obtained from a human donor in a cohort sampled during active COVID-19.

The gene calls are TRBV27 and TRBJ2-1, with 13 nucleotides matching TRBD2. Germline loops: CDR1 MNHEY, CDR2 SMNVEV (reference sequence). The CDR3 is made up of 21 amino acids. Trimming cost V 6 bases and J 8 bases; bases outside gene matches: 25. CDR3 nucleotides: TGTGCCAGCAGGGAACGACGGACTAGCGGGGGATGGGGGTCGGGCTTGGATGAGCAGTTCTTC. Residues: CASRERRTSGGWGSGLDEQFF.

The V gene is TRBV18, the J gene TRBJ1-2; 12 bases line up with TRBD1. Trimming took 3 bases from V and 7 from J; bases not matched to a gene: 6. This CDR3 spans 15 amino acids. Germline V gene data show CDR1 as KGHSH and CDR2 as LQKENI. As DNA, the CDR3 is TGTGCCAGCTCACCTTCCGGGACAGGGGGCGTTGGCTACACCTTC. It is translated as CASSPSGTGGVGYTF. The whole variable domain, filled in from reference TRBV18 and TRBJ1-2, reads NAGVMQNPRHLVRRRGQEARLRCSPMKGHSHVYWYRQLPEEGLKFMVYLQKENIIDESGMPKERFSAEFPKEGPSILRIQQVVRGDSAAYFCASSPSGTGGVGYTFGSGTRLTVV.

This sequence joins TRBV24-1 and TRBJ2-7, with D tentatively TRBD1 (6 bases). Trimming cost V 0 bases and J 4 bases, with 15 bases left between them. Germline loops: CDR1 KGHDR, CDR2 SFDVKD. There are 16 residues in the CDR3. The chain's CDR3 is CATSDLRDILSYEQYF. As DNA, the CDR3 is TGTGCCACCAGTGATTTGAGGGACATTTTGAGTTACGAGCAGTACTTC.

The chain has TRBV7-2 and TRBJ2-7; 9 bases map to TRBD2. The germline gives CDR1 SGHTA, CDR2 FQGNSA. The CDR3 covers 17 residues. Germline trimming cut 3 bases from V and 6 bases from J; bases unmatched to any gene: 15. In DNA form, the CDR3 reads TGTGCCAGCAGCTTCAAGAGCGGGAGGCGTGGTTTCCCCGAGCAGTACTTC. Translating gives CASSFKSGRRGFPEQYF.

This clone is a singleton in its sample. The chain has TRBV19 and TRBJ1-1; D is unresolved. Germline loops: CDR1 LNHDA, CDR2 SQIVND (reference sequence). The CDR3 is 15 amino acids. Trimming removed 6 bases at V and 1 base at J, with 15 bases between. The chain's CDR3 is CASSSPGTGNTEAFF. The CDR3 region has the DNA TGTGCCAGTAGCTCGCCGGGAACGGGGAACACTGAAGCTTTCTTT.

This clone was seen a few times. The genes are TRBV10-1 and TRBJ1-1; maybe TRBD1 (6 bases). Germline-derived CDR1 and CDR2 are WNHNN and SYGVQD (reference sequence). V dropped 5 bases and J dropped 1 base, with 11 bases sitting between them. This CDR3 has 14 amino acids. For the CDR3, the DNA is TGCGCCAGCAGTCCCAGACAGGCGAACACTGAAGCTTTCTTT. Encoded protein: CASSPRQANTEAFF.

The chain combines TRBV18 with TRBJ2-7; D perhaps matches TRBD1 (5 bases). This CDR3 region has 15 residues. Germline-derived CDR1 and CDR2 are KGHSH and LQKENI. Trimming removed 6 bases from V and 4 bases from J, with 19 bases in between. The chain's CDR3 is CASSLEWVQAYEQYF. The DNA of the CDR3 is TGTGCCAGCTCCCTCGAATGGGTACAGGCATACGAGCAGTACTTC.

This chain joins TRBV27 and TRBJ1-6; TRBD1 is a possible D gene (6 bases). CDR3 size: 13 residues. V lost 6 bases and J lost 14, with 17 bases in between. Germline values: CDR1 MNHEY, CDR2 SMNVEV (reference sequence). The CDR3 sequence: CASSVERGSALHF. CDR3 sequence (DNA): TGTGCCAGCAGCGTAGAGAGGGGGTCGGCCCTCCACTTT.

The V call is TRBV27, the J call TRBJ2-7; a weak D match, TRBD1 (6 bases). V was pared by 7 bases and J by 0 bases, with 10 bases between. CDR3 length equals 13 residues. CDR1 and CDR2 from the germline V gene are MNHEY and SMNVEV (reference sequence). CDR3 nucleotides: TGTGCCAGCACAGGGGTCAGCTCCTACGAGCAGTACTTC. Translating gives CASTGVSSYEQYF.

This chain links TRBV6-5 with TRBJ2-7; tentative D call: TRBD2 (6 bases). The germline V gene encodes CDR1 MNHEY and CDR2 SVGAGI. Trimming removed 6 bases from V and 0 bases from J, with 12 bases in between. CDR3 length equals 14 residues. The CDR3 reads CASRRDFNSYEQYF. In nucleotides, the CDR3 is TGTGCCAGCAGAAGGGACTTTAACTCCTACGAGCAGTACTTC.

The chain uses TRBV7-3 and TRBJ2-3; 8 nucleotides align to TRBD2. V gave up 3 bases and J gave up 2 bases; unmatched junction bases: 7. The CDR3 is made up of 16 amino acids. Germline V gene data show CDR1 as SGHTA and CDR2 as FQGTGA. CDR3 nucleotides: TGTGCCAGCAGCTTCGACGGGAGGGGATCCACAGATACGCAGTATTTT. It specifies CASSFDGRGSTDTQYF.

V gene TRBV5-1 combines with J gene TRBJ2-7; 8 bases map to TRBD1. CDR1 and CDR2 from the germline V gene are SGHRS and YFSETQ. J gave up 4 bases and V 4 bases, and 10 bases lay outside the gene matches. The CDR3 has 15 residues. This chain's CDR3 is CASSPGGARLYEQYF. The DNA of the CDR3 is TGCGCCAGCAGCCCAGGGGGCGCCAGGCTATACGAGCAGTACTTC.

V is TRBV6-5 and J is TRBJ2-1, with unresolved D. The CDR3 totals 13 residues. V shed 8 bases and J shed 0 bases, with 8 bases lying between them. CDR1 and CDR2 from the germline V gene are MNHEY and SVGAGI. This chain's CDR3 is CASPSSSYNEQFF. The CDR3, as DNA: TGTGCCAGCCCATCGAGCTCCTACAATGAGCAGTTCTTC.

This rearrangement joins TRBV6-2 or TRBV6-3 to TRBJ1-3, with 7 bases lining up with TRBD1. The CDR3 loop spans 15 amino acids. Trimming cost V 2 bases and J 0 bases; bases outside gene matches: 1. In germline, CDR1 is MNHEY, CDR2 SVGEGT. The CDR3 region is CASSYQGVSGNTIYF. DNA of the CDR3: TGTGCCAGCAGTTACCAGGGGGTCTCTGGAAACACCATATATTTT.

This sequence joins TRBV6-2 or TRBV6-3 and TRBJ2-1; D possibly corresponds to TRBD1 (5 bases). This CDR3 region has 13 residues. The V end lost 3 bases, the J end lost 9 bases, and 12 bases lay between the germline ends. Germline V gives CDR1 MNHEY, CDR2 SVGEGT. CDR3 bases: TGTGCCAGCAGTTATAGGGGTAAAACTGAGCAGTTCTTC. The encoded protein is CASSYRGKTEQFF.

CDR3: CASSEQTANQPQHF. The DNA for the CDR3 is TGTGCCAGCAGTGAACAAACAGCTAATCAGCCCCAGCATTTT. V usage is TRBV6-1 and J usage is TRBJ1-5; no reliable D call. CDR1 and CDR2 from the germline V gene are MNHNS and SASEGT. There are 14 residues in the CDR3. The V end lost 2 bases, the J end lost 4 bases, and 9 bases lay between the germline ends.

The chain uses TRBV15 and TRBJ2-4, with D possibly being TRBD2 (6 bases). V was trimmed by 0 bases and J by 10 bases, leaving 13 bases between them. The CDR3 is 14 amino acids. Germline CDR1 reads LNHNV; CDR2 reads YYDKDF (reference sequence). The CDR3 DNA follows: TGTGCCACCAGCAGAGATAAAGGACGGGAGATTCAGTACTTC. This translates into CATSRDKGREIQYF. Looking up the rest from reference TRBV15 and TRBJ2-4 gives the full variable domain: DAMVIQNPRYQVTQFGKPVTLSCSQTLNHNVMYWYQQKSSQAPKLLFHYYDKDFNNEADTPDNFQSRRPNTSFCFLDIRSPGLGDTAMYLCATSRDKGREIQYFGAGTRLSVL.

The chain has TRBV9 and TRBJ1-2; 9 positions agree with TRBD1. Germline-derived CDR1 and CDR2 are SGDLS and YYNGEE. V shed 4 bases, J shed 8 bases, and the junction held 6 bases outside the gene matches. The CDR3 runs to 13 residues. In DNA, the CDR3 is TGTGCCAGCAGCACTGGGACAGGGAACGGCTACACCTTC. It specifies CASSTGTGNGYTF.

V usage is TRBV18 and J usage is TRBJ2-7, with TRBD2 identical over 13 bases. This CDR3 comprises 17 residues. Germline V CDR1 and CDR2: KGHSH, LQKENI. V lost 4 bases and J lost 6; bases outside the gene matches: 12. In DNA form, the CDR3 reads TGTGCCAGCTCACAACCGGGACTAGCGGGATTGTACGCCGAGCAGTACTTC. It codes for CASSQPGLAGLYAEQYF.

V usage is TRBV3-1 (or the pseudogene TRBV3-2) and J usage is TRBJ2-1; D possibly corresponds to TRBD2 (6 bases). This CDR3 has 13 amino acids. Trimming pared 4 bases from V and 6 bases from J, leaving 10 bases between. The germline V gene has CDR1 LGHDT and CDR2 YNNKEL (reference sequence). The CDR3 reads CASSPPGLNEQFF. The CDR3 DNA sequence: TGTGCCAGCAGCCCGCCGGGACTCAATGAGCAGTTCTTC.

The count of this clone is one. This chain connects TRBV28 to TRBJ2-7; D may be TRBD2 (6 bases). V lost 6 bases and J 7 bases, leaving 22 bases between the germline ends. This CDR3 comprises 15 residues. Germline CDR1 reads MDHEN; CDR2 reads SYDVKM. The CDR3 region has the DNA TGTGCCAGCAGAGTTGAGGAGGGGTCCTGGGGGGAGCAGTACTTC. Amino acids: CASRVEEGSWGEQYF.